Listed here are 18 T cell receptor beta chains from one sample, sequenced in a study of blood T cells in healthy people across ages. Primers used in a second PCR of about 6 to 11 cycles were a sample-barcoded 5' primer and a J-beta primer mix. TCRdb called the 5' RACE reads again in MiXCR, with one record for every CDR3 protein. Of roughly 790,000 distinct CDR3 sequences in the sample, 35% to 45% are singletons; the top ten hold 20%. Sequencing used blood. These receptors were obtained from a woman aged 55-70 years in good health.

The chain is built from TRBV7-9 and TRBJ1-4; 9 bases align to TRBD1. From germline, CDR1 is SEHNR and CDR2 FQNEAQ (reference sequence). The CDR3 is made up of 15 amino acids. Losses at the gene ends were 1 base for V and 8 bases for J; bases not matched to a gene: 5. This CDR3 reads CASSLVTGGEEKLFF. The CDR3, as DNA: TGTGCCAGCAGCTTAGTGACAGGGGGAGAGGAAAAACTGTTTTTT.

The gene calls are TRBV9 and TRBJ2-4; either TRBD1 or TRBD2 may fit D (5 bases each). With the DNA end fitting TRBJ2-5 better, the J assignment may be wrong. This CDR3 contains 15 residues. The germline gives CDR1 SGDLS, CDR2 YYNGEE. CDR3 loop: CASSVETGRGETQYF. As DNA, the CDR3 is TGTGCCAGCAGCGTAGAAACGGGAAGGGGAGAGACCCAGTACTTC.

This clonotype was counted a few times. CDR3: CASSWDRGPYEQYF. CDR3 sequence (DNA): TGTGCCAGCAGCTGGGACAGGGGACCCTACGAGCAGTACTTC. This chain uses TRBV7-2 with TRBJ2-7, with 10 bases identical to TRBD1. Trimming took 4 bases from V and 2 from J; bases not matched to a gene: 2. CDR3 length: 14 residues. Germline assignment: CDR1 SGHTA and CDR2 FQGNSA.

J is TRBJ2-3 and V is TRBV11-2; TRBD2 is a possible D gene (5 bases). V was pared by 4 bases and J by 2 bases, with 13 bases between. Germline V gives CDR1 SGHAT, CDR2 FQNNGV. The CDR3 is made up of 15 amino acids. CDR3 sequence: CASSSLAFATDTQYF. CDR3 DNA: TGTGCCAGCAGCTCCCTAGCTTTCGCCACAGATACGCAGTATTTT.

This clonotype was counted at least ten times. The genes are TRBV3-1 and TRBJ2-4; no clear D. CDR3 length: 15 residues. The germline V and J ends were trimmed by 3 bases and 7 bases, with 16 bases remaining between them. Germline V gives CDR1 LGHDT, CDR2 YNNKEL (reference sequence). The CDR3 region is CASSQYQRSLNIQYF. The CDR3 coding sequence is TGTGCCAGCAGCCAGTATCAACGGTCATTGAACATTCAGTACTTC.

This clonotype was picked up a small number of times. The junction does not match germline at one end; this may be a read error. This rearrangement joins TRBV6-8 to TRBJ2-1; no clear D. CDR1 and CDR2 from the germline V gene are MNHGY and SAAAGT. This CDR3 contains 15 residues. The CDR3 is CASSYPPGPYSEQFF. CDR3 in DNA: TGTGCCAGCAGTTACCCCCCAGGACCGTACAGTGAGCAGTTCTTC.

The chain links TRBV7-9 to TRBJ1-1; 7 bases are a match to TRBD1. J lost 3 bases, V lost 5 bases, and 6 bases had no gene match. Germline CDR1 SEHNR, CDR2 FQNEAQ (reference sequence). CDR3 length: 14 amino acids. CDR3 in DNA: TGTGCCAGCAGCACCCAGGGGGGGGACACTGAAGCTTTCTTT. It specifies CASSTQGGDTEAFF. Looking up the rest from reference TRBV7-9 and TRBJ1-1 gives the full variable domain: DTGVSQNPRHKITKRGQNVTFRCDPISEHNRLYWYRQTLGQGPEFLTYFQNEAQLEKSRLLSDRFSAERPKGSFSTLEIQRTEQGDSAMYLCASSTQGGDTEAFFGQGTRLTVV.

There are many counts of this clonotype. The chain is built from TRBV29-1 and TRBJ2-7, with no clear D. Germline CDR1 reads SQVTM; CDR2 reads ANQGSEA. The CDR3 runs to 16 residues. Between the trimmed V and J ends, which lost 2 bases and 0 bases, there was a span of 17 bases. The CDR3 is CSVENRLASDSYEQYF. Here the CDR3 DNA reads TGCAGCGTTGAAAATAGGCTGGCGAGTGACTCCTACGAGCAGTACTTC.

On this clonotype: Its ends do not fully match the called genes, so a read error is possible. This chain joins TRBV7-3 and TRBJ2-5; 9 nucleotides align to TRBD2. CDR1 is SGHTA, CDR2 FQGTGA, per germline. CDR3 size: 16 residues. This CDR3 is CANSLTPSGNQETQYF. CDR3 DNA: TGTGCCAACAGCTTAACGCCTAGCGGGAACCAAGAGACCCAGTACTTC.

The CDR3 reads CASSFSGNAYEQYF. Written as DNA, the CDR3 is TGCGCCAGCAGCTTTTCCGGTAACGCCTACGAGCAGTACTTC. The V call is TRBV5-1, the J call TRBJ2-7; D unclear. V gave up 2 bases and J gave up 2 bases, with 11 bases separating them. This CDR3 region has 14 residues. Looked up from germline, CDR1 is SGHRS and CDR2 is YFSETQ.

There are a few counts of this clonotype. This chain links TRBV4-1 with TRBJ1-1, with D possibly being TRBD1 (5 bases). The CDR3 is 17 residues long. The V end lost 0 bases, the J end lost 1 base, and 15 bases lay between the germline ends. The germline CDR1 and CDR2 sequences are MGHRA and YSYEKL. The CDR3 is CASSQDWGGFGNTEAFF. CDR3 DNA: TGCGCCAGCAGCCAAGATTGGGGGGGTTTTGGGAACACTGAAGCTTTCTTT.

The V call is TRBV12-3 or TRBV12-4, the J call TRBJ1-3, with D unresolved. Deletions cut 2 bases from V and 7 bases from J, with 9 bases between. The CDR3 is made up of 13 amino acids. CDR3 in amino acids: CASSLFRGNTIYF. CDR3 DNA sequence: TGTGCCAGCAGTTTATTTCGGGGTAACACCATATATTTT.

The chain is built from TRBV4-3 and TRBJ2-1; 7 bases are a match to TRBD2. V trimming: 4 bases; J trimming: 8 bases; junction bases outside the gene matches: 5. Germline V gene sequence: CDR1 LGHNA, CDR2 YSLEER. This CDR3 spans 13 amino acids. CDR3 residues: CASSPGLVYEQFF. CDR3 in DNA: TGCGCCAGCAGCCCCGGACTAGTTTATGAGCAGTTCTTC.

The chain links TRBV20-1 to TRBJ2-1; TRBD1 might be the D (6 bases). Germline assignment: CDR1 DFQATT and CDR2 SNEGSKA (reference sequence). This CDR3 spans 14 amino acids. Trimming pared 3 bases from V and 4 bases from J, leaving 13 bases between. The CDR3 loop is CSARHSGQYNEQFF. The CDR3, as DNA: TGCAGTGCTAGGCATTCGGGACAATACAATGAGCAGTTCTTC.

With regard to this clonotype: This may come from a read error, since a much larger clone is one base off. Written as DNA, the CDR3 is TGCGCCAGCAGCCGTAGTTCAGGGCTGGGGGGCAATGAGCAGTTCTTC. Its protein product is CASSRSSGLGGNEQFF. J is TRBJ2-1 and V is TRBV5-1; D possibly corresponds to TRBD2 (6 bases). Germline V gives CDR1 SGHRS, CDR2 YFSETQ. V lost 4 bases and J 6 bases, leaving 20 bases between the germline ends. CDR3 length: 16 residues.

This clonotype was counted only a few times. CDR3 DNA: TGTGCCAGCAGTCCCGGGACAGGGGGCAACACCGGGGAGCTGTTTTTT. Residues: CASSPGTGGNTGELFF. The J gene is TRBJ2-2, the V gene TRBV2; 12 nucleotides match TRBD1. After removal of 5 bases from V and 2 bases from J, the junction contained 3 bases not matched to a gene. Germline V CDR1 and CDR2: SNHLY, FYNNEI. The CDR3 is 16 amino acids.

The chain combines TRBV7-2 with TRBJ1-2; possibly TRBD1 for D (5 bases). CDR3 length: 14 residues. V lost 4 bases and J lost 7, with 16 bases in between. Germline V gene sequence: CDR1 SGHTA, CDR2 FQGNSA. This CDR3 is CASSSEGSSSGYTF. Written as DNA, the CDR3 is TGTGCCAGCAGCTCAGAGGGGTCTAGCAGTGGCTACACCTTC.

V is TRBV6-1 and J is TRBJ2-3; 13 bases agree with TRBD2. The CDR3 is made up of 20 amino acids. V was clipped by 1 base and J by 1 base; unmatched bases: 11. The V gene's germline CDR1 is MNHNS and CDR2 SASEGT. CDR3 region: CASSEGHGTSGVGGTDTQYF. Written as DNA, the CDR3 is TGTGCCAGCAGTGAAGGGCACGGGACTAGCGGGGTAGGAGGCACAGATACGCAGTATTTT.